This T cell receptor (beta chain) was captured in a study of metastatic and nonmetastatic thyroid tumors. Study background: Repertoires from blood and tumor or nodule tissue of malignant and benign thyroid patients were compared. Regarding the study as a whole: Significantly greater TCR beta diversity was reportedly found in malignant thyroid tumors than in benign nodules (in blood and tumor).

V dropped 2 bases and J dropped 0 bases, with 19 bases sitting between them. CDR3 size: 17 residues. Looked up from germline, CDR1 is DFQATT and CDR2 is SNEGSKA (reference sequence). Many counts were recorded for this clone. Its specificity is not known. Every patient underwent thyroid surgery untreated. Per the study methods: What underpinned the distant-metastasis classifier for papillary thyroid cancer was the set of CDR3 differences across clinicopathological groups. TCRdb re-clonotyped the PCR reads through MiXCR. For this entry, the V and J calls and clone size follow TCRdb and not the study's own pipeline. Found here are tens of thousands of clones, 15% to 20% of them singletons; the top ten hold around 9%.

The rearrangement links TRBV20-1 to TRBJ1-2; TRBD1 is a possible D gene (5 bases). Sequencing was performed on blood. The receptor's source is a male donor with papillary thyroid cancer or a benign thyroid nodule (not recorded which). Some clones in this sample may be carry-over from other donors' samples. The CDR3 bases are TGCAGTGCTAGATCACCCAGCGGGGGAGGGACTAACTATGGCTACACCTTC. The encoded protein is CSARSPSGGGTNYGYTF.